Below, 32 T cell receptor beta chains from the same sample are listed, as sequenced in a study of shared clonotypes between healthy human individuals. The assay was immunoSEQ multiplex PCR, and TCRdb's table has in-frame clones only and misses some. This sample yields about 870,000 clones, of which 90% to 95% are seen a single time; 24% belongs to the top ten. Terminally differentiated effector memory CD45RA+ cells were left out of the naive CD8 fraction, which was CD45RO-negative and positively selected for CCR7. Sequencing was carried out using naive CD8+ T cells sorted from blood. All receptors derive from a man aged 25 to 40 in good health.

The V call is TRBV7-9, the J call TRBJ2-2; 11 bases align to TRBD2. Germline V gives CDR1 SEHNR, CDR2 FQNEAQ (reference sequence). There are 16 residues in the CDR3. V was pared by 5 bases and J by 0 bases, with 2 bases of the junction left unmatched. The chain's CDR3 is CASSQTSGANTGELFF. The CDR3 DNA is TGTGCCAGCAGCCAGACTAGCGGGGCGAACACCGGGGAGCTGTTTTTT.

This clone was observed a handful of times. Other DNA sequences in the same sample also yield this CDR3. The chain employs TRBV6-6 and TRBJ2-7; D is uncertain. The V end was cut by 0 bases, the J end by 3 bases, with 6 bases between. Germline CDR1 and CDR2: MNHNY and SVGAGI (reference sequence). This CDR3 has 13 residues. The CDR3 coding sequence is TGTGCCAGCAGTTACTCGACCCTCTACGAGCAGTACTTC. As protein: CASSYSTLYEQYF.

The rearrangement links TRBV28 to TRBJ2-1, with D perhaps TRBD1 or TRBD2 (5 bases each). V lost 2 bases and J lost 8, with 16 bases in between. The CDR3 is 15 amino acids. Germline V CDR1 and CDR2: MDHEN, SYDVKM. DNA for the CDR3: TGTGCCAGCAGTTTAACGGTAGAGGGGACCGATGAGCAGTTCTTC. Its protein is CASSLTVEGTDEQFF.

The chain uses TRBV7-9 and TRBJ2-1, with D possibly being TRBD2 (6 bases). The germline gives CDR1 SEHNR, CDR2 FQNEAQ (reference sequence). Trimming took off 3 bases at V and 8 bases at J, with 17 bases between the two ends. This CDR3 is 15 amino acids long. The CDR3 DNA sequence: TGTGCCAGCAGCTTGTCCCTAGGGGAGGAATATGAGCAGTTCTTC. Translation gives CASSLSLGEEYEQFF. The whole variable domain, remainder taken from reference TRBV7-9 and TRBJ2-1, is DTGVSQNPRHKITKRGQNVTFRCDPISEHNRLYWYRQTLGQGPEFLTYFQNEAQLEKSRLLSDRFSAERPKGSFSTLEIQRTEQGDSAMYLCASSLSLGEEYEQFFGPGTRLTVL.

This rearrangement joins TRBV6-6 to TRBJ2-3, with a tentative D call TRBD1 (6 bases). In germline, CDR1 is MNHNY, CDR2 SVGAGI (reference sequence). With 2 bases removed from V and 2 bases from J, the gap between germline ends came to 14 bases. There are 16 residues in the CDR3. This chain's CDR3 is CASSYGTVGATDTQYF. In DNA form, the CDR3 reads TGTGCCAGCAGTTACGGTACTGTGGGGGCCACAGATACGCAGTATTTT.

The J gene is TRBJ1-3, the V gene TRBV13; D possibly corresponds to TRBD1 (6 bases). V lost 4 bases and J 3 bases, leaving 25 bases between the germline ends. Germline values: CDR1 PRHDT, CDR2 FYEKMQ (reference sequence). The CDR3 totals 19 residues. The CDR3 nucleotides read TGTGCCAGCAGCTCCCGGCTACAGGGAAAGCCTTTCCGTGGAAACACCATATATTTT. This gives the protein CASSSRLQGKPFRGNTIYF.

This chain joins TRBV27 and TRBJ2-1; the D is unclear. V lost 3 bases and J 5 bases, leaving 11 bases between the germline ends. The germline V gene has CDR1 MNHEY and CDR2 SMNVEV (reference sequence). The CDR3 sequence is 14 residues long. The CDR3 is CASSLTQTNNEQFF. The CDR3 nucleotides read TGTGCCAGCAGTTTGACCCAAACGAACAATGAGCAGTTCTTC.

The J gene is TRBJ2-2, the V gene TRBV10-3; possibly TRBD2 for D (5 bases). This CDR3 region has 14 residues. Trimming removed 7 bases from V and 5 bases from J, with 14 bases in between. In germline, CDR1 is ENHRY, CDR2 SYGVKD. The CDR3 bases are TGTGCCATCACGGGAAAAGACTCGACCGGGGAGCTGTTTTTT. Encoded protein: CAITGKDSTGELFF.

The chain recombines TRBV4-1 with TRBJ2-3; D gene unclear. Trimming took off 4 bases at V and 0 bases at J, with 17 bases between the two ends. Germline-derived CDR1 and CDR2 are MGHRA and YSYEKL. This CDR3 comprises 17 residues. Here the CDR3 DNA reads TGCGCCAGCAGCCTAAGTCCGGATCCCACTAGCACAGATACGCAGTATTTT. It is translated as CASSLSPDPTSTDTQYF.

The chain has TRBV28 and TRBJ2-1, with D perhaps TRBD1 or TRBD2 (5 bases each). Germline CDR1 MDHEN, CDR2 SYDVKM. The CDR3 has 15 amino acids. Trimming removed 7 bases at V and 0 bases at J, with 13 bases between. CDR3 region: CASTAGSSSYNEQFF. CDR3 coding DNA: TGTGCCAGCACCGCAGGGAGTAGCTCCTACAATGAGCAGTTCTTC.

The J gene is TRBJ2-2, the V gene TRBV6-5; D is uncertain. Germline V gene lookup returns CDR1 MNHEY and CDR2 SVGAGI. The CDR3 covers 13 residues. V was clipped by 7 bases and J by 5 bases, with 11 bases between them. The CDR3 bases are TGTGCCAGCACCCTTAGTAGTACCGGGGAGCTGTTTTTT. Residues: CASTLSSTGELFF.

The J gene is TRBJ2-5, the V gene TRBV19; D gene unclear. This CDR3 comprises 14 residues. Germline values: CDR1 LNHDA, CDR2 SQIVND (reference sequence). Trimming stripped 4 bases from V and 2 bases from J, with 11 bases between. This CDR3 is CASSSSSSQETQYF. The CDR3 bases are TGTGCCAGTAGTAGTAGCAGTTCTCAAGAGACCCAGTACTTC.

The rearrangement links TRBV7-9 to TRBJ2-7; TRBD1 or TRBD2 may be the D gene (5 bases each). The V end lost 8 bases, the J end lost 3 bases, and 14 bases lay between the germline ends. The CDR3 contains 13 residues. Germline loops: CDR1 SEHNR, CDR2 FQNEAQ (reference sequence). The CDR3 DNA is TGTGCCAGCGCTGAGGGGAACGTCTACGAGCAGTACTTC. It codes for CASAEGNVYEQYF.

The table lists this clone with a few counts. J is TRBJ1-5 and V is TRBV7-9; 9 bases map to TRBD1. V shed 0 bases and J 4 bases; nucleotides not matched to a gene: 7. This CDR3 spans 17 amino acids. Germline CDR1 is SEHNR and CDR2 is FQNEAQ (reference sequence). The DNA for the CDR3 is TGTGCCAGCAGCTTAGCGCAATCCGGACAGGGGAATCAGCCCCAGCATTTT. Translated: CASSLAQSGQGNQPQHF.

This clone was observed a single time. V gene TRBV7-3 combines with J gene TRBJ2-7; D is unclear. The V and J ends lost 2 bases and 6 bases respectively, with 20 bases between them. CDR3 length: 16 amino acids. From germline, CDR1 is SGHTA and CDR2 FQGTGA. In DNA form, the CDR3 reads TGTGCCAGCAGCTTAGGCCCAGGAGTAGAACTATCCGAGCAGTACTTC. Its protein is CASSLGPGVELSEQYF.

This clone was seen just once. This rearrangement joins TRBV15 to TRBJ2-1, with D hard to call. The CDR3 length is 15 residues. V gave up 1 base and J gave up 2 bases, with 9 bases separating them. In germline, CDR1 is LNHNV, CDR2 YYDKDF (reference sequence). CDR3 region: CATSRVPSAYNEQFF. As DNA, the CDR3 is TGTGCCACCAGCAGAGTCCCCTCCGCCTACAATGAGCAGTTCTTC.

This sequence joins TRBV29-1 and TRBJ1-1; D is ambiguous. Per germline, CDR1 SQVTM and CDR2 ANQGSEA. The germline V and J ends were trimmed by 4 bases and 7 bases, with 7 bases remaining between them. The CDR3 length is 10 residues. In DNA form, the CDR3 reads TGCAGCGTTGTAATAATTGAAGCTTTCTTT. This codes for CSVVIIEAFF.

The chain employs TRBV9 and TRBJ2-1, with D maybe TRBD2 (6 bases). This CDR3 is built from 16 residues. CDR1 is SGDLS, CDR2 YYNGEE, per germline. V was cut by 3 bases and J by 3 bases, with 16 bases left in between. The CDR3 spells CASSARLSGLYNEQFF. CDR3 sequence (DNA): TGTGCCAGCAGCGCCCGACTTAGCGGTCTCTACAATGAGCAGTTCTTC.

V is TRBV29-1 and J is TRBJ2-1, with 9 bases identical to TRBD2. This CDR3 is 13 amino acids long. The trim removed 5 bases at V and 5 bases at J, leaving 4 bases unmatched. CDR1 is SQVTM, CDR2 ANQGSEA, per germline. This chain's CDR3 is CSVTAGGHNEQFF. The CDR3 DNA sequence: TGCAGCGTTACGGCGGGAGGGCACAATGAGCAGTTCTTC.

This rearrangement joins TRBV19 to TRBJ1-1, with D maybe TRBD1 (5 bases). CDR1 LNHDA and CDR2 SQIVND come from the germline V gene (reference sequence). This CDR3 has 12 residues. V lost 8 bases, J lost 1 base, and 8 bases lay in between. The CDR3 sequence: CASWGTNTEAFF. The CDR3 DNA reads TGTGCCAGTTGGGGCACGAACACTGAAGCTTTCTTT.

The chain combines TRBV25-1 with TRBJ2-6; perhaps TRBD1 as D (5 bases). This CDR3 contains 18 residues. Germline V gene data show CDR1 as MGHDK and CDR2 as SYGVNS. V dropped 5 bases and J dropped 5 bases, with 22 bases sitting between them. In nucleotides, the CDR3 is TGTGCCAGCAGTATAGAGAAAACTGGACAAAGTCGGGCCAACGTCCTGACTTTC. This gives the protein CASSIEKTGQSRANVLTF.

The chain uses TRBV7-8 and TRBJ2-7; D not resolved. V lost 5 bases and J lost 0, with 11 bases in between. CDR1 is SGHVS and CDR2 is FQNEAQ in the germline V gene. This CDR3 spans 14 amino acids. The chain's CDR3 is CASSPMAPSYEQYF. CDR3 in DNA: TGTGCCAGCAGCCCTATGGCCCCCTCCTACGAGCAGTACTTC.

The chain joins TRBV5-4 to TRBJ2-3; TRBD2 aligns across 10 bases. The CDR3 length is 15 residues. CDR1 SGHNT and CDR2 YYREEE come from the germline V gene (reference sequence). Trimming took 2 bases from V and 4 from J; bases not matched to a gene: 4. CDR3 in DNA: TGTGCCAGCAGCTTAGCGGGAGGGGGACCAGATACGCAGTATTTT. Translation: CASSLAGGGPDTQYF.

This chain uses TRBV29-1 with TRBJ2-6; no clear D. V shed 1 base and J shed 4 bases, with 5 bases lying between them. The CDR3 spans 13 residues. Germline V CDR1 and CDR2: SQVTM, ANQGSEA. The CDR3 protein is CSVEAVGANVLTF. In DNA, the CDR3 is TGCAGCGTTGAAGCTGTAGGGGCCAACGTCCTGACTTTC.

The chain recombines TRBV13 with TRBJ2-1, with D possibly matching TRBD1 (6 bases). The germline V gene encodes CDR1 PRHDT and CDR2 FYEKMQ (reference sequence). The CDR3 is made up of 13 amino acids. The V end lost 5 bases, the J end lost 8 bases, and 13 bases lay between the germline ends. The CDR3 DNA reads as TGTGCCAGCAGCCCGTTATCAGGGGATGAGCAGTTCTTC. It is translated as CASSPLSGDEQFF.

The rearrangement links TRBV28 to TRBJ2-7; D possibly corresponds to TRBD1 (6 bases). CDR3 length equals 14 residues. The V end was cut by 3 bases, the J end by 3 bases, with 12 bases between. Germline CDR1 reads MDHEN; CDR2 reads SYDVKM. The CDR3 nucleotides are TGTGCCAGCAGTTTCCCAGGGGAGTACTACGAGCAGTACTTC. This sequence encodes CASSFPGEYYEQYF.

CDR3: CASSLRANYEQYF. The CDR3 DNA reads as TGCGCCAGCAGCTTAAGGGCCAACTACGAGCAGTACTTC. This chain uses TRBV5-1 with TRBJ2-7, with D unclear. The CDR3 is made up of 13 amino acids. Trimming removed 2 bases from V and 3 bases from J, with 9 bases in between. Germline values: CDR1 SGHRS, CDR2 YFSETQ.

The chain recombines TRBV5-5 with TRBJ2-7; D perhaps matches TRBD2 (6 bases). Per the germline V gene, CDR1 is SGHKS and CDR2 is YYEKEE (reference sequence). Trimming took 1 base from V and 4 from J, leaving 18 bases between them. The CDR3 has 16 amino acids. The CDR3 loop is CASSLRRDHPWYEQYF. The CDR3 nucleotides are TGTGCCAGCAGCTTGAGGAGGGATCACCCCTGGTACGAGCAGTACTTC.

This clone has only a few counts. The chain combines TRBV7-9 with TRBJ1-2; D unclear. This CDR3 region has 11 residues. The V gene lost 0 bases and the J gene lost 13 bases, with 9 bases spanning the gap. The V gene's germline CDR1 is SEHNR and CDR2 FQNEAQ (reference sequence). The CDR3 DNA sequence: TGTGCCAGCAGCTTAGCCGAGGACCGCACCTTC. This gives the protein CASSLAEDRTF.

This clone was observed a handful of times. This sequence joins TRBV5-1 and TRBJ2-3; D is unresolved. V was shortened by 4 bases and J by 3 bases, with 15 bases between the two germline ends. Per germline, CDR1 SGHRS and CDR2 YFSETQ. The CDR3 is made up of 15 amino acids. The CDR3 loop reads CASSNESPMTDTQYF. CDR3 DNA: TGCGCCAGCAGCAACGAGTCCCCAATGACAGATACGCAGTATTTT.

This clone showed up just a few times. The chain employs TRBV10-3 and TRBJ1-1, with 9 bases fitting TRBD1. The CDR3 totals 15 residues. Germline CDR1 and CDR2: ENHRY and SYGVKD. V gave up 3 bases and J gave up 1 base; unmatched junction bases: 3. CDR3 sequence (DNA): TGTGCCATCAGTGAAAGGACAGGGGCGAACACTGAAGCTTTCTTT. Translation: CAISERTGANTEAFF.

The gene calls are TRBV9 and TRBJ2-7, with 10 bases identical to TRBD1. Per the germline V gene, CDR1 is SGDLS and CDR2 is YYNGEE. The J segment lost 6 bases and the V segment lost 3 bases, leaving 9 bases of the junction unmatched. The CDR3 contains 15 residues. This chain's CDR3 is CASSGPGQGSTEQYF. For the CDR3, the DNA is TGTGCCAGCAGCGGTCCGGGACAGGGGTCTACCGAGCAGTACTTC.